This TCR beta chain was documented in a study of technical replicates of blood from a few donors. Repertoires were generated with immunoSEQ multiplex PCR, while TCRdb's copy carries only in-frame clones and drops some. This sample has about 56,000 clones, with nearly 95% found just once. V lost 11 bases, J lost 3 bases, and 16 bases lay in between. The CDR3 has 13 amino acids. Germline CDR1 and CDR2: SGHAT and FQNNGV. This clone was observed a single time. The sequenced sample was PBMCs. This rearrangement joins TRBV11-2 to TRBJ2-5; D gene ambiguous. This clonotype originated in a human donor in good health. Some clones in this sample may be carry-over from other donors' samples. The CDR3 loop is CAGRSVLEETQYF. The CDR3 coding sequence is TGTGCCGGAAGAAGCGTACTGGAAGAGACCCAGTACTTC.